These 22 T cell receptor beta chains originate from one sample sequenced in a study of cytomegalovirus exposure and HLA in healthy donors. The primer mix had 60 Vbeta and 13 Jbeta primers. Sequencing was performed with immunoSEQ multiplex PCR; in TCRdb, only in-frame clones are kept and a portion is missing. The sample shows about 85,000 clones, under 90% of them seen only once. What was sequenced was PBMCs. The receptors were sampled from a man over 45 in good health and CMV-seropositive.

This chain joins TRBV15 and TRBJ2-5; 8 nucleotides agree with TRBD1. The length of the CDR3 is 14 residues. The J segment lost 3 bases and the V segment lost 5 bases, leaving 5 bases of the junction unmatched. In germline, CDR1 is LNHNV, CDR2 YYDKDF (reference sequence). CDR3 amino acids: CATSRTGSEETQYF. Written as DNA, the CDR3 is TGTGCCACCAGCCGGACAGGGAGTGAAGAGACCCAGTACTTC.

The chain recombines TRBV6-1 with TRBJ2-5, with TRBD1 matching 7 bases. The J call may be incorrect, as the DNA end agrees better with TRBJ2-7. CDR3 length equals 15 residues. The germline V gene encodes CDR1 MNHNS and CDR2 SASEGT. The CDR3 bases are TGTGCCAGCCGCCTAGGGGCCGACAGGGTCTACGAGCAGTACTTC. Amino acid sequence: CASRLGADRVYEQYF.

The chain links TRBV7-9 to TRBJ2-7, with TRBD1 matching over 9 bases. Germline V CDR1 and CDR2: SEHNR, FQNEAQ (reference sequence). The CDR3 sequence is 15 residues long. V was clipped by 6 bases and J by 2 bases; unmatched bases: 8. DNA for the CDR3: TGTGCCAGCAGATCGACGGGACAGGGAACCTACGAGCAGTACTTC. Translating it yields CASRSTGQGTYEQYF.

The chain employs TRBV11-1 and TRBJ2-7, with 10 bases lining up with TRBD1. The CDR3 loop spans 14 amino acids. The V gene's germline CDR1 is SGHAT and CDR2 FQDESV (reference sequence). Germline trimming cut 3 bases from V and 3 bases from J; bases unmatched to any gene: 2. CDR3 bases: TGTGCCAGCAGCTTTGGGACAGGGGACTACGAGCAGTACTTC. Translating it yields CASSFGTGDYEQYF. The complete variable domain, with remaining parts taken from reference TRBV11-1 and TRBJ2-7, reads EAEVAQSPRYKITEKSQAVAFWCDPISGHATLYWYRQILGQGPELLVQFQDESVVDDSQLPKDRFSAERLKGVDSTLKIQPAELGDSAMYLCASSFGTGDYEQYFGPGTRLTVT.

The chain employs TRBV5-1 and TRBJ2-5; D remains ambiguous. The assigned J gene may be wrong: the sequence end matches TRBJ2-7 better. The V gene's germline CDR1 is SGHRS and CDR2 YFSETQ. The CDR3 has 15 residues. The CDR3 region is CASSLDLSGSYEQYF. CDR3 coding DNA: TGCGCCAGCAGCTTGGATCTATCCGGTTCCTACGAGCAGTACTTC.

The chain joins TRBV7-2 to TRBJ2-7, with D perhaps matching TRBD2 (6 bases). The CDR3 is 13 amino acids. Germline loops: CDR1 SGHTA, CDR2 FQGNSA. V was cut by 0 bases and J by 6 bases, with 9 bases left in between. The CDR3 is CASSLAHGGEQYF. The CDR3, as DNA: TGTGCCAGCAGCTTAGCGCACGGGGGCGAGCAGTACTTC.

This clone was seen more than once but under ten times. The V call is TRBV7-8, the J call TRBJ2-7; 9 bases are a match to TRBD2. The germline gives CDR1 SGHVS, CDR2 FQNEAQ. The CDR3 is 15 amino acids. The V gene end was trimmed by 0 bases and the J gene end by 2 bases; junction bases not matched to a gene: 2. CDR3 bases: TGTGCCAGCAGCTTAGCTCTAGCGGGGACCTACGAGCAGTACTTC. This codes for CASSLALAGTYEQYF.

This rearrangement joins TRBV19 to TRBJ2-3, with TRBD2 matching 9 bases. Germline loops: CDR1 LNHDA, CDR2 SQIVND (reference sequence). Trimming removed 5 bases from V and 3 bases from J; junction bases left unmatched: 12. The CDR3 consists of 17 residues. CDR3 loop: CASSSLVAGVRTDTQYF. Here the CDR3 DNA reads TGTGCCAGTAGTTCCCTGGTAGCGGGAGTTCGAACAGATACGCAGTATTTT.

This clone was observed a few times. The chain carries TRBV14 and TRBJ2-3; possibly TRBD2 for D (5 bases). CDR1 SGHDN and CDR2 FVKESK come from the germline V gene. Trimming pared 0 bases from V and 6 bases from J, leaving 13 bases between. The CDR3 contains 15 residues. CDR3 region: CASSQDRWESDTQYF. CDR3 coding DNA: TGTGCCAGCAGCCAAGATCGGTGGGAGAGTGATACGCAGTATTTT.

This sequence joins TRBV7-9 and TRBJ2-1; 8 bases are a match to TRBD2. With V trimmed by 3 bases and J by 1 base, 11 bases remained unmatched. The CDR3 length is 18 residues. Looked up from germline, CDR1 is SEHNR and CDR2 is FQNEAQ (reference sequence). The chain's CDR3 is CASSLAGGRTNSYNEQFF. The DNA of the CDR3 is TGTGCCAGCAGCTTGGCGGGAGGACGGACTAATTCCTACAATGAGCAGTTCTTC.

V gene TRBV11-2 combines with J gene TRBJ2-7, with TRBD2 identical over 13 bases. Germline loops: CDR1 SGHAT, CDR2 FQNNGV. Trimming cost V 1 base and J 7 bases; bases outside gene matches: 4. This CDR3 is built from 15 residues. The CDR3 reads CASSLGRTSGREQYF. The CDR3 region has the DNA TGTGCCAGCAGCTTAGGACGGACTAGCGGGAGAGAGCAGTACTTC.

The V gene is TRBV9, the J gene TRBJ2-3, with 7 bases fitting TRBD2. With 0 bases clipped from V and 2 bases from J, the junction kept 9 bases outside the gene matches. CDR1 is SGDLS, CDR2 YYNGEE, per germline. This CDR3 contains 17 residues. DNA for the CDR3: TGTGCCAGCAGCGTAGCGGGAGGACCCTTCGCCACAGATACGCAGTATTTT. It translates to CASSVAGGPFATDTQYF.

The rearrangement links TRBV7-2 to TRBJ2-7, with TRBD1 matching 7 bases. V was pared by 6 bases and J by 4 bases, with 15 bases of the junction left unmatched. The V gene's germline CDR1 is SGHTA and CDR2 FQGNSA. This CDR3 spans 16 amino acids. The chain's CDR3 is CASSYQFGQVKYEQYF. The CDR3 nucleotides read TGTGCCAGCAGTTACCAATTCGGACAGGTTAAGTACGAGCAGTACTTC.

This clone appeared once. J is TRBJ2-2 and V is TRBV5-1, with TRBD2 matching over 15 bases. The V and J ends lost 0 bases and 4 bases, in that order; junction bases with no gene match: 7. Germline CDR1 reads SGHRS; CDR2 reads YFSETQ. This CDR3 contains 19 residues. The CDR3 DNA follows: TGCGCCAGCAGCTTGGTCCCCGGGACTAGCGGGAGGTCCACCGGGGAGCTGTTTTTT. Its translation: CASSLVPGTSGRSTGELFF.

The chain has TRBV29-1 and TRBJ2-1, with 7 bases identical to TRBD1. The CDR3 is 14 amino acids. J lost 3 bases, V lost 6 bases, and 8 bases had no gene match. Germline V lookup: CDR1 SQVTM, CDR2 ANQGSEA. The CDR3 protein is CSVATGTIYNEQFF. The CDR3 coding sequence is TGCAGCGTCGCGACAGGGACCATCTACAATGAGCAGTTCTTC.

The rearrangement uses TRBV5-4 and TRBJ2-2, with a tentative D call TRBD1 (6 bases). Trimming pared 4 bases from V and 4 bases from J, leaving 14 bases between. CDR1 and CDR2 (germline): SGHNT, YYREEE (reference sequence). The CDR3 has 15 residues. The CDR3 spells CASSADRRLTGELFF. The CDR3 DNA reads TGTGCCAGCAGCGCTGACAGGAGACTCACCGGGGAGCTGTTTTTT.

Details on this clone: A read error may produce the germline difference seen at one junction end. CDR3 DNA sequence: TGTGCCTTACCCGACAGGGGGCTCGCTTCCATCTTC. The encoded protein is CALPDRGLASIF. The chain joins TRBV30 to TRBJ1-2; 10 positions match TRBD1. Germline lookup yields CDR1 GTSNPN and CDR2 SVGIG (reference sequence). This CDR3 comprises 12 residues.

This clone was seen a few times. This rearrangement joins TRBV19 to TRBJ2-3, with 8 bases aligning to TRBD1. The CDR3 spans 17 residues. V dropped 5 bases and J dropped 0; count of bases not matched to a gene: 10. The germline CDR1 and CDR2 sequences are LNHDA and SQIVND (reference sequence). The CDR3 nucleotides read TGTGCCAGTAGTTTAGGGGACAGGTGGACTAGCACAGATACGCAGTATTTT. This translates into CASSLGDRWTSTDTQYF.

The chain links TRBV27 to TRBJ2-1; the match to TRBD2 covers 12 bases. The CDR3 is made up of 15 amino acids. Trimming at V came to 4 bases and at J to 7 bases, leaving 5 bases not matched to a gene. Per the germline V gene, CDR1 is MNHEY and CDR2 is SMNVEV (reference sequence). CDR3 amino acids: CASSSGLAGSNEQFF. In DNA form, the CDR3 reads TGTGCCAGCAGTTCCGGACTAGCGGGAAGTAATGAGCAGTTCTTC.

Concerning this clone itself: The junction departs from the called germline gene at one end, perhaps through a read error. The CDR3 spells CASSFLKGTLEANGLTF. The CDR3 DNA is TGTGCCAGCAGCTTCCTAAAGGGCACGCTGGAGGCCAACGGCCTGACTTTC. This chain uses TRBV7-8 with TRBJ2-6; D perhaps matches TRBD2 (5 bases). The CDR3 runs to 17 residues. Germline CDR1 SGHVS, CDR2 FQNEAQ.

The chain recombines TRBV19 with TRBJ1-1, with TRBD1 identical over 9 bases. Germline CDR1 LNHDA, CDR2 SQIVND (reference sequence). V trimming: 4 bases; J trimming: 2 bases; junction bases outside the gene matches: 11. The CDR3 totals 17 residues. The CDR3 spells CASSTTRPGQGNTEAFF. As DNA, the CDR3 is TGTGCCAGTAGTACTACACGCCCGGGACAGGGAAACACTGAAGCTTTCTTT.

The V call is TRBV9, the J call TRBJ1-1; no reliable D call. The CDR3 has 13 residues. The germline V gene has CDR1 SGDLS and CDR2 YYNGEE. The V end lost 0 bases, the J end lost 0 bases, and 3 bases lay between the germline ends. This CDR3 reads CASSVVLNTEAFF. Written as DNA, the CDR3 is TGTGCCAGCAGCGTAGTCTTGAACACTGAAGCTTTCTTT.